The T cell receptor beta chain described here comes from a study of blood T cell repertoires in COVID-19. Background on the study: COVID-19 samples from acute and convalescent phases originated in the United States, Italy and Spain.

The CDR3 runs 12 residues. In germline, CDR1 is SGHVS, CDR2 FNYEAQ. V lost 4 bases to trimming and J lost 3 bases, with 3 bases between them. Enrolled through a virtual design, the participants were between 18 and 89 years of age and came from under 25 US areas. Exposed study participants had met a COVID-19 case within 2 weeks before entry. In the source study's methods: Amplification with reference gene primers provided the estimates of nucleated cell counts. The data were produced by immunoSEQ multiplex PCR, yet TCRdb's version contains in-frame clones alone and is incomplete. The DNA gave D and trimming, while V, J and clone size come from that table. The repertoire holds about 250,000 clones, with about 88% as singletons.

The receptor was derived from a woman between 45 and 65 years old who had been exposed to COVID-19. Input material: PBMCs or T cells enriched from blood (not recorded which). The gene calls are TRBV7-6 and TRBJ2-2; unclear D gene. The CDR3 protein is CASSSDTGELFF. The DNA of the CDR3 is TGTGCCAGCAGCTCGGACACCGGGGAGCTGTTTTTT.